This T cell receptor beta chain was documented in a study of blood T cell repertoires in COVID-19. Original handling: Amplification with reference gene primers provided the estimates of nucleated cell counts. Profiled with immunoSEQ multiplex PCR; TCRdb holds only in-frame clones, not every one. Clonal size and the V and J genes are those of that table, whereas D and trimming came from the DNA. The sample comprises 300,000 to 350,000 clones, more than 75% of which are singletons, and around 3.5% rests with the top ten. Between the trimmed V and J ends, which lost 2 bases and 1 base, there was a span of 14 bases. CDR1 is LGHDT and CDR2 is YNNKEL in the germline V gene (reference sequence). The CDR3 length is 16 residues.

This TCR was sampled from a woman aged 18-29 years who had recovered from COVID-19. V and J are TRBV3-1 (or the pseudogene TRBV3-2) and TRBJ1-1; D uncertain. The sequencing input was peripheral blood. The CDR3: CASSQPGCGKNTEAFF. CDR3 nucleotide sequence: TGTGCCAGCAGCCAACCGGGATGTGGCAAGAACACTGAAGCTTTCTTT.